This passage covers 8 T cell receptor beta chains from one sample sequenced in a study of memory CD4+ T cells and cytomegalovirus serostatus. Single viable CD3+CD4+CD8-CD45RO+ cells were sorted as the memory CD4+ T cells. Clones were read by immunoSEQ multiplex PCR, and TCRdb kept only the in-frame ones, dropping some. The sample includes tens of thousands of clones, approximately 80% of them seen just once. Sequenced sample: memory CD4+ T cells from blood. All receptors come from an adult in good health and CMV-seropositive.

This chain links TRBV4-3 with TRBJ1-2; D not resolved. The CDR3 loop spans 14 amino acids. The germline CDR1 and CDR2 sequences are LGHNA and YSLEER. V was cut by 4 bases and J by 8 bases, with 17 bases left in between. The CDR3: CASSPPGREKGYTF. DNA of the CDR3: TGCGCCAGCAGCCCCCCCGGAAGGGAGAAAGGCTACACCTTC.

The V gene is TRBV5-1, the J gene TRBJ2-2, with D tentatively TRBD2 (6 bases). Germline V CDR1 and CDR2: SGHRS, YFSETQ. The CDR3 sequence is 14 residues long. The germline V and J ends were trimmed by 10 bases and 0 bases, with 13 bases remaining between them. The CDR3 DNA reads as TGCGCCTGGGGGGACCGACCGAACACCGGGGAGCTGTTTTTT. Protein product: CAWGDRPNTGELFF.

This clone was picked up a small number of times. The rearrangement joins TRBV5-1 to TRBJ1-5; D gene unclear. CDR3 length: 13 residues. The ends were cut back, 5 bases at V and 0 bases at J, with 6 bases in the middle. From germline, CDR1 is SGHRS and CDR2 YFSETQ. CDR3: CASRFDSNQPQHF. CDR3 nucleotides: TGCGCCAGCAGGTTTGATAGCAATCAGCCCCAGCATTTT.

The rearrangement joins TRBV5-1 to TRBJ2-3; TRBD2 might be the D (6 bases). Germline V CDR1 and CDR2: SGHRS, YFSETQ. CDR3 length: 16 amino acids. The V and J ends lost 4 bases and 1 base respectively, with 16 bases between them. The CDR3 coding sequence is TGCGCCAGCAGCAGTGGGACTCAAGGAGGCACAGATACGCAGTATTTT. It codes for CASSSGTQGGTDTQYF. Drawing the rest from reference TRBV5-1 and TRBJ2-3, the complete variable domain is KAGVTQTPRYLIKTRGQQVTLSCSPISGHRSVSWYQQTPGQGLQFLFEYFSETQRNKGNFPGRFSGRQFSNSRSEMNVSTLELGDSALYLCASSSGTQGGTDTQYFGPGTRLTVL.

This chain joins TRBV6-5 and TRBJ1-5, with a possible D match to TRBD1 (5 bases). Germline V gives CDR1 MNHEY, CDR2 SVGAGI. The CDR3 is made up of 16 amino acids. V dropped 0 bases and J dropped 8 bases, with 17 bases sitting between them. The CDR3 sequence is CASSYSMPGESEPQHF. In nucleotides, the CDR3 is TGTGCCAGCAGTTACTCGATGCCGGGGGAGTCTGAGCCCCAGCATTTT.

The chain has TRBV6-5 and TRBJ2-1, with TRBD2 matching 11 bases. The germline gives CDR1 MNHEY, CDR2 SVGAGI. This CDR3 has 16 residues. Unmatched junction bases numbered 9, after V lost 4 bases and J lost 7 bases. This CDR3 reads CASSSPSGRSGNEQFF. The CDR3 DNA is TGTGCCAGCAGTTCCCCTAGCGGGAGGTCGGGGAATGAGCAGTTCTTC.

CDR3 loop: CASSRPRNTEAFF. CDR3 DNA: TGTGCCAGCAGCCGTCCCCGGAACACTGAAGCTTTCTTT. This chain uses TRBV28 with TRBJ1-1; D is uncertain. With 6 bases removed from V and 1 base from J, the gap between germline ends came to 9 bases. The CDR3 has 13 residues. Looked up from germline, CDR1 is MDHEN and CDR2 is SYDVKM.

This clone was counted only a few times. CDR3 sequence reads: CASSLMGQKEAFF. The CDR3 coding sequence is TGTGCCAGCAGCTTGATGGGACAGAAGGAAGCTTTCTTT. The chain carries TRBV5-4 and TRBJ1-1, with 7 nucleotides matching TRBD1. CDR3 length: 13 amino acids. The V gene end was trimmed by 1 base and the J gene end by 8 bases; junction bases not matched to a gene: 5. CDR1 is SGHNT, CDR2 YYREEE, per germline (reference sequence). Combining the CDR3 with reference TRBV5-4 and TRBJ1-1 gives the whole variable domain ETGVTQSPTHLIKTRGQQVTLRCSSQSGHNTVSWYQQALGQGPQFIFQYYREEENGRGNFPPRFSGLQFPNYSSELNVNALELDDSALYLCASSLMGQKEAFFGQGTRLTVV.